The 25 T cell receptor beta chains presented below share a single source sample, sequenced in a study of T cell changes during pregnancy in multiple sclerosis. Generated by immunoSEQ multiplex PCR, the TCRdb table keeps only in-frame clones and is missing some. The table records about 29,000 clones, more than 80% of them present only once. Sequencing used CD8+ T cells from peripheral blood mononuclear cells, obtained before pregnancy. These receptors came from a female donor with multiple sclerosis, enrolled in a pregnancy study.

The V call is TRBV15, the J call TRBJ1-2; 10 bases are shared with TRBD1. J was trimmed by 2 bases and V by 4 bases; bases with no gene match: 7. Germline values: CDR1 LNHNV, CDR2 YYDKDF (reference sequence). This CDR3 comprises 16 residues. CDR3 loop: CATSTRQGAFNYGYTF. The CDR3 DNA sequence: TGTGCCACCAGCACCAGACAGGGGGCCTTCAACTATGGCTACACCTTC.

The chain has TRBV27 and TRBJ2-7, with 7 positions matching TRBD1. With 4 bases clipped from V and 2 bases from J, the junction kept 8 bases outside the gene matches. The germline gives CDR1 MNHEY, CDR2 SMNVEV (reference sequence). The CDR3 loop spans 15 amino acids. CDR3 in DNA: TGTGCCAGCAGTTCCACCCGGGACAGAACCTACGAGCAGTACTTC. Translation gives CASSSTRDRTYEQYF.

V usage is TRBV19 and J usage is TRBJ2-6; the match to TRBD2 covers 7 bases. The CDR3 is 16 residues long. Trimming at V came to 4 bases and at J to 1 base, leaving 4 bases not matched to a gene. Germline assignment: CDR1 LNHDA and CDR2 SQIVND (reference sequence). The CDR3 sequence: CASSKSGGSGANVLTF. For the CDR3, the DNA is TGTGCCAGTAGTAAATCCGGGGGGTCTGGGGCCAACGTCCTGACTTTC. Combining the CDR3 with reference TRBV19 and TRBJ2-6 gives the whole variable domain DGGITQSPKYLFRKEGQNVTLSCEQNLNHDAMYWYRQDPGQGLRLIYYSQIVNDFQKGDIAEGYSVSREKKESFPLTVTSAQKNPTAFYLCASSKSGGSGANVLTFGAGSRLTVL.

The V and J genes are TRBV4-1 and TRBJ1-1; 7 nucleotides align to TRBD1. Unmatched junction bases numbered 6, after V lost 1 base and J lost 4 bases. CDR1 is MGHRA and CDR2 is YSYEKL in the germline V gene. The CDR3 is made up of 15 amino acids. CDR3 coding DNA: TGCGCCAGCAGCCAAGGACAGGGTTTGGGCACTGAAGCTTTCTTT. Translated: CASSQGQGLGTEAFF.

The J gene is TRBJ1-1, the V gene TRBV19; D is ambiguous. The CDR3 sequence is 13 residues long. The V end was cut by 5 bases, the J end by 0 bases, with 7 bases between. Germline-derived CDR1 and CDR2 are LNHDA and SQIVND (reference sequence). CDR3 DNA sequence: TGTGCCAGTAGTCCCTCCCTGAACACTGAAGCTTTCTTT. As protein: CASSPSLNTEAFF.

The chain joins TRBV19 to TRBJ2-7, with D uncertain. V gave up 6 bases and J gave up 3 bases, with 12 bases separating them. CDR1 and CDR2 from the germline V gene are LNHDA and SQIVND (reference sequence). The CDR3 is 13 residues long. The CDR3 DNA is TGTGCCAGTAGCCCCGTACAGCACTACGAGCAGTACTTC. Its translation: CASSPVQHYEQYF.

The J gene is TRBJ2-3, the V gene TRBV7-9; no clear D. The V and J ends lost 6 bases and 7 bases respectively, with 8 bases between them. CDR1 is SEHNR, CDR2 FQNEAQ, per germline (reference sequence). This CDR3 contains 11 residues. CDR3: CASRSPYTQYF. The CDR3 DNA is TGTGCCAGCAGGTCCCCTTATACGCAGTATTTT.

V is TRBV5-1 and J is TRBJ2-5; 7 bases are a match to TRBD2. Germline lookup yields CDR1 SGHRS and CDR2 YFSETQ. The CDR3 is made up of 14 amino acids. The V segment lost 1 base and the J segment 7 bases; nucleotides outside the gene matches: 7. The CDR3 DNA sequence: TGCGCCAGCAGCTTGACAGCGGGAAAGGTGACCCAGTACTTC. It specifies CASSLTAGKVTQYF.

This clone is judged medium-sized. This chain links TRBV5-4 with TRBJ2-1; 10 bases agree with TRBD2. CDR1 is SGHNT and CDR2 is YYREEE in the germline V gene (reference sequence). The V gene end was trimmed by 0 bases and the J gene end by 7 bases; junction bases not matched to a gene: 10. The CDR3 runs 17 residues. CDR3 sequence (DNA): TGTGCCAGCAGCTTGGAGGTCAGCGGGGGGGCGAGGAATGAGCAGTTCTTC. Protein product: CASSLEVSGGARNEQFF.

The chain carries TRBV6-6 and TRBJ1-1, with D tentatively TRBD1 (5 bases). Germline CDR1 MNHNY, CDR2 SVGAGI (reference sequence). The CDR3 runs 15 residues. V was cut by 6 bases and J by 5 bases, with 19 bases left in between. CDR3 in DNA: TGTGCCAGCAGCTCCGCAGGGTCGACCGAGACTGAAGCTTTCTTT. It specifies CASSSAGSTETEAFF.

This chain joins TRBV6-1 and TRBJ2-3; TRBD2 matches 8 bases. CDR3 length: 16 amino acids. Germline CDR1 reads MNHNS; CDR2 reads SASEGT. J gave up 4 bases and V 2 bases, and 8 bases lay outside the gene matches. The CDR3, as DNA: TGTGCCAGCAGTGAACTCGCGGGAGGACCTTCAGATACGCAGTATTTT. The encoded protein is CASSELAGGPSDTQYF.

The genes are TRBV4-3 and TRBJ1-1; the match to TRBD1 covers 8 bases. The CDR3 is made up of 16 amino acids. With 0 bases clipped from V and 0 bases from J, the junction kept 3 bases outside the gene matches. The germline V gene has CDR1 LGHNA and CDR2 YSLEER. The CDR3 reads CASSQEQGAMNTEAFF. Here the CDR3 DNA reads TGCGCCAGCAGCCAAGAGCAGGGGGCCATGAACACTGAAGCTTTCTTT.

The chain couples TRBV11-2 to TRBJ2-7; no clear D gene. The CDR3 is made up of 15 amino acids. CDR1 and CDR2 (germline): SGHAT, FQNNGV. Deletions cut 5 bases from V and 5 bases from J, with 19 bases between. In DNA form, the CDR3 reads TGTGCCAGCAGCCCCACTTTTGGTACTGTCGACGAGCAGTACTTC. Its protein product is CASSPTFGTVDEQYF.

The chain joins TRBV5-1 to TRBJ2-2, with 7 bases that match TRBD1. The V and J ends lost 6 bases and 4 bases, in that order; junction bases with no gene match: 9. The CDR3 spans 15 residues. CDR1 is SGHRS and CDR2 is YFSETQ in the germline V gene. CDR3 loop: CASTPVTGVTGELFF. CDR3 nucleotides: TGCGCCAGCACCCCTGTTACAGGGGTCACCGGGGAGCTGTTTTTT.

CDR3 amino acids: CARSFISGPYEQYF. The CDR3 DNA follows: TGTGCCAGAAGCTTCATTAGCGGCCCCTACGAGCAGTACTTC. V and J are TRBV5-3 and TRBJ2-7, with D possibly being TRBD2 (6 bases). TRBV5-3 is designated an ORF whose function remains uncertain. This CDR3 comprises 14 residues. Trimming cost V 2 bases and J 2 bases, with 11 bases left between them.

This chain joins TRBV20-1 and TRBJ2-3; D uncertain. From germline, CDR1 is DFQATT and CDR2 SNEGSKA (reference sequence). The CDR3 is 10 amino acids. V was cut by 6 bases and J by 6 bases, with 7 bases left in between. The CDR3: CSAPSDTQYF. The CDR3, as DNA: TGCAGTGCCCCCTCGGATACGCAGTATTTT.

CDR3 DNA sequence: TGTGCCAGTAGGGCGGATAGCAATCAGCCCCAGCATTTT. Protein product: CASRADSNQPQHF. This rearrangement joins TRBV19 to TRBJ1-5, with D uncertain. CDR1 is LNHDA and CDR2 is SQIVND in the germline V gene (reference sequence). The CDR3 extends over 13 amino acids. With 6 bases removed from V and 0 bases from J, the gap between germline ends came to 6 bases.

V and J are TRBV5-1 and TRBJ2-2; a possible D gene is TRBD1 (6 bases). Germline CDR1 SGHRS, CDR2 YFSETQ. The V gene lost 3 bases and the J gene lost 3 bases, with 9 bases spanning the gap. CDR3 length: 14 residues. DNA for the CDR3: TGCGCCAGCAGCTGGGACACCGACACCGGGGAGCTGTTTTTT. Translation gives CASSWDTDTGELFF.

This chain links TRBV9 with TRBJ2-2, with D maybe TRBD2 (6 bases). The CDR3 has 15 amino acids. The germline V gene has CDR1 SGDLS and CDR2 YYNGEE. The ends were cut back, 0 bases at V and 4 bases at J, with 10 bases in the middle. The CDR3 sequence is CASSVAGETTGELFF. CDR3 DNA: TGTGCCAGCAGCGTAGCGGGGGAGACCACCGGGGAGCTGTTTTTT. The complete variable domain, with remaining parts taken from reference TRBV9 and TRBJ2-2, reads DSGVTQTPKHLITATGQRVTLRCSPRSGDLSVYWYQQSLDQGLQFLIQYYNGEERAKGNILERFSAQQFPDLHSELNLSSLELGDSALYFCASSVAGETTGELFFGEGSRLTVL.

This clone has only one observation. J is TRBJ2-5 and V is TRBV7-9, with no clear D. The V gene's germline CDR1 is SEHNR and CDR2 FQNEAQ (reference sequence). V was shortened by 1 base and J by 2 bases, with 8 bases between the two germline ends. The CDR3 totals 14 residues. The CDR3 sequence is CASSLVVSQETQYF. DNA for the CDR3: TGTGCCAGCAGCTTAGTCGTCTCTCAAGAGACCCAGTACTTC. Using reference TRBV7-9 and TRBJ2-5 for the parts outside the CDR3, the full variable domain is DTGVSQNPRHKITKRGQNVTFRCDPISEHNRLYWYRQTLGQGPEFLTYFQNEAQLEKSRLLSDRFSAERPKGSFSTLEIQRTEQGDSAMYLCASSLVVSQETQYFGPGTRLLVL.

V and J are TRBV9 and TRBJ2-7; TRBD2 matches at 13 bases. The CDR3 consists of 18 residues. Trimming cost V 4 bases and J 3 bases; bases outside gene matches: 13. The germline gives CDR1 SGDLS, CDR2 YYNGEE. The DNA for the CDR3 is TGTGCCAGCAGCCACGGGACTAGCGGGGTTTCCCCTTTCTACGAGCAGTACTTC. Residues: CASSHGTSGVSPFYEQYF. The full variable domain, rest sourced from reference TRBV9 and TRBJ2-7, is DSGVTQTPKHLITATGQRVTLRCSPRSGDLSVYWYQQSLDQGLQFLIQYYNGEERAKGNILERFSAQQFPDLHSELNLSSLELGDSALYFCASSHGTSGVSPFYEQYFGPGTRLTVT.

This clone is a singleton in its sample. The chain couples TRBV6-1 to TRBJ2-7, with a possible D match to TRBD2 (5 bases). The CDR3 spans 15 residues. Germline V lookup: CDR1 MNHNS, CDR2 SASEGT. Trimming took off 0 bases at V and 4 bases at J, with 13 bases between the two ends. As DNA, the CDR3 is TGTGCCAGCAGTGAAGCCTGGACTCTAGGGTACGAGCAGTACTTC. It specifies CASSEAWTLGYEQYF.

As to this clone: One end of the junction is discordant with germline, which a read error may explain. The rearrangement links TRBV28 to TRBJ1-1; 8 bases map to TRBD1. The CDR3 contains 15 residues. Germline loops: CDR1 MDHEN, CDR2 SYDVKM. CDR3 nucleotides: TGTGCCAGCAGTTTAGCGGTCCAGGGGGCCACTCCGCGGCTCTTT. Amino acid sequence: CASSLAVQGATPRLF.

This clone was seen only a few times. The chain couples TRBV9 to TRBJ1-1; possibly TRBD1 for D (5 bases). The V gene lost 4 bases and the J gene lost 1 base, with 11 bases spanning the gap. The CDR3 length is 14 residues. CDR1 and CDR2 (germline): SGDLS, YYNGEE. CDR3 amino acids: CASSPQVGNTEAFF. The CDR3 DNA reads TGTGCCAGCAGCCCACAGGTCGGGAACACTGAAGCTTTCTTT.

V usage is TRBV5-4 and J usage is TRBJ1-2; the match to TRBD1 covers 10 bases. This CDR3 is 16 amino acids long. The germline gives CDR1 SGHNT, CDR2 YYREEE (reference sequence). Losses at the gene ends were 2 bases for V and 8 bases for J; bases not matched to a gene: 12. The CDR3, as DNA: TGTGCCAGCAGCTTTTTTGTACAGGGGACAGGGGCGGGCTACACCTTC. Its protein is CASSFFVQGTGAGYTF.